These 21 T cell receptor beta chains share one sample of origin, sequenced in a study of tumour-infiltrating T cells in Burkitt lymphoma. Assay used: immunoSEQ multiplex PCR; TCRdb lists only in-frame clones, some missing. This sample has some 400 clones, with 50% to 75% found just once. Sequenced material: tumor tissue. These receptors all stem from a human donor with Burkitt lymphoma.

The rearrangement joins TRBV28 to TRBJ1-2, with D possibly matching TRBD1 (5 bases). Looked up from germline, CDR1 is MDHEN and CDR2 is SYDVKM. This CDR3 has 15 amino acids. The V and J ends lost 3 bases and 5 bases respectively, with 16 bases between them. The DNA of the CDR3 is TGTGCCAGCAGTTTCTCCGGTGGGGCTACATATGGCTACACCTTC. Residues: CASSFSGGATYGYTF.

The rearrangement links TRBV10-2 to TRBJ1-2; D remains unclear. The CDR3 is 14 amino acids. Between the trimmed V and J ends, which lost 0 bases and 2 bases, there was a span of 7 bases. The germline V gene encodes CDR1 WSHSY and CDR2 SAAADI. The CDR3 region is CASSESQKNYGYTF. CDR3 sequence (DNA): TGCGCCAGCAGTGAGTCTCAGAAGAACTATGGCTACACCTTC.

The chain carries TRBV7-8 and TRBJ2-3; possibly TRBD1 or TRBD2 for D (6 bases each). CDR1 is SGHVS, CDR2 FQNEAQ, per germline. The CDR3 runs 15 residues. V dropped 3 bases and J dropped 5 bases, with 15 bases sitting between them. CDR3 region: CASSLTEGGQDTQYF. CDR3 in DNA: TGTGCCAGCAGCTTGACCGAGGGGGGTCAAGATACGCAGTATTTT.

This clone was seen a handful of times. This chain joins TRBV10-3 and TRBJ2-7, with 8 bases fitting TRBD2. Germline lookup yields CDR1 ENHRY and CDR2 SYGVKD. V lost 5 bases and J lost 4; bases outside the gene matches: 1. The CDR3 covers 12 residues. The CDR3 sequence is CAISPSGYEQYF. The DNA of the CDR3 is TGTGCCATCAGTCCTAGCGGGTACGAGCAGTACTTC.

The chain is built from TRBV6-6 and TRBJ1-5; TRBD1 aligns across 9 bases. The CDR3 has 14 residues. With 9 bases clipped from V and 6 bases from J, the junction kept 9 bases outside the gene matches. The germline V gene has CDR1 MNHNY and CDR2 SVGAGI (reference sequence). CDR3 DNA sequence: TGTGCCAGTCACACAGGGGGCGCGTTTCAGCCCCAGCATTTT. Its protein product is CASHTGGAFQPQHF.

The V call is TRBV11-2, the J call TRBJ1-2; D uncertain. This CDR3 is built from 14 residues. Looked up from germline, CDR1 is SGHAT and CDR2 is FQNNGV. V gave up 1 base and J gave up 2 bases, with 8 bases separating them. Here the CDR3 DNA reads TGTGCCAGCAGCTTAGCACAGAAGAACTATGGCTACACCTTC. Residues: CASSLAQKNYGYTF.

The chain carries TRBV27 and TRBJ2-5; the match to TRBD2 covers 8 bases. Germline values: CDR1 MNHEY, CDR2 SMNVEV (reference sequence). V shed 0 bases, J shed 3 bases, and the junction held 0 bases outside the gene matches. This CDR3 region has 14 residues. The CDR3 DNA reads as TGTGCCAGCAGTTTATCGGGACTAGAAGAGACCCAGTACTTC. Translated: CASSLSGLEETQYF.

The gene calls are TRBV10-1 and TRBJ1-1; D possibly corresponds to TRBD1 (5 bases). Germline values: CDR1 WNHNN, CDR2 SYGVQD (reference sequence). Trimming stripped 3 bases from V and 11 bases from J, with 10 bases between. The CDR3 runs to 11 residues. The CDR3 region has the DNA TGCGCCAGCAGTGACGGAGCAGGGGCTTTCTTT. Its translation: CASSDGAGAFF.

This clone occurred a few times. The V call is TRBV27, the J call TRBJ1-4; D is perhaps TRBD1 (5 bases). CDR3 length: 15 amino acids. Between the trimmed V and J ends, which lost 6 bases and 10 bases, there was a span of 21 bases. CDR1 and CDR2 (germline): MNHEY, SMNVEV (reference sequence). The CDR3 coding sequence is TGTGCCAGCAGCCATGGGCGGGACCCTAGGGGAAAACTGTTTTTT. Protein sequence: CASSHGRDPRGKLFF.

The chain couples TRBV7-9 to TRBJ2-3, with 9 bases fitting TRBD2. With V trimmed by 1 base and J by 2 bases, 7 bases remained unmatched. The CDR3 has 17 residues. Germline V lookup: CDR1 SEHNR, CDR2 FQNEAQ (reference sequence). Written as DNA, the CDR3 is TGTGCCAGCAGCTTAGGCAACAGCGGGGGGATCACAGATACGCAGTATTTT. Its protein is CASSLGNSGGITDTQYF.

The rearrangement uses TRBV7-2 and TRBJ2-7, with TRBD2 matching 10 bases. Germline loops: CDR1 SGHTA, CDR2 FQGNSA. With 1 base clipped from V and 8 bases from J, the junction kept 14 bases outside the gene matches. The CDR3 length is 17 residues. Here the CDR3 DNA reads TGTGCCAGCAGCTTAGAGTGGTATTACGAGCGGGGGGGGCAGCAGTACTTC. Translating it yields CASSLEWYYERGGQQYF.

This chain links TRBV28 with TRBJ1-2, with unresolved D. This CDR3 has 13 amino acids. CDR1 and CDR2 (germline): MDHEN, SYDVKM. With 2 bases removed from V and 5 bases from J, the gap between germline ends came to 9 bases. The CDR3 region has the DNA TGTGCCAGCAGTTTACCCCCCCAGTATGGCTACACCTTC. Amino acid sequence: CASSLPPQYGYTF.

The chain is built from TRBV27 and TRBJ1-6, with unresolved D. Germline V gene sequence: CDR1 MNHEY, CDR2 SMNVEV (reference sequence). Trimming stripped 3 bases from V and 1 base from J, with 13 bases between. CDR3 length equals 17 residues. The CDR3 DNA sequence: TGTGCCAGCAGTTTCGATGGGAGTATGTCCTATAATTCACCCCTCCACTTT. Translating gives CASSFDGSMSYNSPLHF.

This chain connects TRBV25-1 to TRBJ2-5; D remains unclear. The V gene's germline CDR1 is MGHDK and CDR2 SYGVNS. V was clipped by 4 bases and J by 3 bases, with 3 bases between them. This CDR3 region has 11 residues. The CDR3 sequence is CASSVEETQYF. DNA of the CDR3: TGTGCCAGCAGTGTCGAAGAGACCCAGTACTTC.

This clone was observed a handful of times. The chain combines TRBV6-5 with TRBJ1-2, with D uncertain. The CDR3 runs 14 residues. The germline gives CDR1 MNHEY, CDR2 SVGAGI. V was clipped by 1 base and J by 4 bases, with 10 bases between them. DNA of the CDR3: TGTGCCAGCAGTTACTATCGCGAAAGCTATGGCTACACCTTC. This codes for CASSYYRESYGYTF.

The gene calls are TRBV7-9 and TRBJ2-3, with TRBD2 matching 14 bases. The length of the CDR3 is 16 residues. Germline CDR1 SEHNR, CDR2 FQNEAQ (reference sequence). V lost 5 bases to trimming and J lost 2 bases; unmatched junction nucleotides: 3. CDR3 loop: CASSMGLAGATDTQYF. CDR3 sequence (DNA): TGTGCCAGCAGCATGGGACTAGCGGGGGCCACAGATACGCAGTATTTT.

This chain uses TRBV29-1 with TRBJ2-3, with D uncertain. Deletions cut 0 bases from V and 11 bases from J, with 3 bases between. CDR1 and CDR2 from the germline V gene are SQVTM and ANQGSEA. The CDR3 contains 9 residues. CDR3 residues: CSVEEGQYF. DNA of the CDR3: TGCAGCGTTGAAGAGGGGCAGTATTTT.

The chain recombines TRBV7-9 with TRBJ1-1; 7 bases fit TRBD1. This CDR3 has 14 residues. Looked up from germline, CDR1 is SEHNR and CDR2 is FQNEAQ (reference sequence). Losses at the gene ends were 5 bases for V and 7 bases for J; bases not matched to a gene: 10. This chain's CDR3 is CASSPGGGFNEAFF. CDR3 coding DNA: TGTGCCAGCAGCCCAGGGGGGGGATTTAATGAAGCTTTCTTT.

V gene TRBV6-5 combines with J gene TRBJ2-7; the D gene could be TRBD1 or TRBD2 (6 bases each). V lost 5 bases and J lost 1, with 15 bases in between. The CDR3 is 15 residues long. Per germline, CDR1 MNHEY and CDR2 SVGAGI. CDR3 nucleotide sequence: TGTGCCAGCAGTCCTTACGGGGGCGCGTCCTACGAGCAGTACTTC. Translation: CASSPYGGASYEQYF.

V usage is TRBV6-5 and J usage is TRBJ1-1, with D tentatively TRBD1 (6 bases). Per germline, CDR1 MNHEY and CDR2 SVGAGI. CDR3 length: 16 amino acids. V lost 2 bases and J 7 bases, leaving 20 bases between the germline ends. CDR3 coding DNA: TGTGCCAGCAGTTACGGAACACAGGGACCTGTCTTTGAAGCTTTCTTT. This sequence encodes CASSYGTQGPVFEAFF.

The rearrangement links TRBV10-3 to TRBJ2-7; D is ambiguous. The CDR3 is made up of 15 amino acids. The germline CDR1 and CDR2 sequences are ENHRY and SYGVKD. V lost 3 bases to trimming and J lost 0 bases, with 12 bases between them. The CDR3 is CAISDRAQSSYEQYF. DNA of the CDR3: TGTGCCATCAGTGACCGGGCCCAAAGCTCCTACGAGCAGTACTTC.